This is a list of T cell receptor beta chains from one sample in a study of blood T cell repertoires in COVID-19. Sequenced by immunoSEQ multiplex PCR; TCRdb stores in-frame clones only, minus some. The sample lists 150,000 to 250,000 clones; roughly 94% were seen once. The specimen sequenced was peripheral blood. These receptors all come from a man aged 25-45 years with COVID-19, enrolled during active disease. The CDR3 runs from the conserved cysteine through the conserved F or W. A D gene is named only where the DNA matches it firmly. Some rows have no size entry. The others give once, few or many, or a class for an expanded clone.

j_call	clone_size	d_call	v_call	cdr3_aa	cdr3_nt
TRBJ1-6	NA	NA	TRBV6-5	CASSYSDSPLHF	TGTGCCAGCAGTTACTCCGATTCACCCCTCCACTTT
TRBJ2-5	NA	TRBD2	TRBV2	CASRVLAGGQETQYF	TGTGCCAGCAGAGTTCTAGCGGGGGGTCAAGAGACCCAGTACTTC
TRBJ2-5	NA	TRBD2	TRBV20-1	CSASPPLGGGPGETQYF	TGCAGTGCTAGTCCTCCTCTCGGGGGGGGGCCGGGAGAGACCCAGTACTTC
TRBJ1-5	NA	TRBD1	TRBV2	CASSVLTGAASQPQHF	TGTGCCAGCAGTGTTCTCACAGGGGCGGCGAGCCAGCCCCAGCATTTT
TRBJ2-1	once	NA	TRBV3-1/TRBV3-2	CASSHRGSSYNEQFF	TGTGCCAGCAGCCATCGGGGGAGCTCCTACAATGAGCAGTTCTTC
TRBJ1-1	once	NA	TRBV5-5	CASSYQAGMEAFF	TGTGCCAGCAGCTACCAAGCAGGAATGGAAGCTTTCTTT
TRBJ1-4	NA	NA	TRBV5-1	CASSLAVGEGEKLFF	TGCGCCAGCAGCTTGGCCGTCGGAGAAGGTGAAAAACTGTTTTTT
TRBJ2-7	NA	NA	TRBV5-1	CASSLVGQGNYEQYF	TGCGCCAGCAGCTTGGTGGGGCAAGGGAACTACGAGCAGTACTTC
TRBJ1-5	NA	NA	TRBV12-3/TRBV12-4	CASSRGGQPQHF	TGTGCCAGCAGCCGGGGGGGACAGCCCCAGCATTTT
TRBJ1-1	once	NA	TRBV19	CASSNPNMRTFF	TGTGCCAGTAGTAATCCCAATATGAGAACTTTCTTT
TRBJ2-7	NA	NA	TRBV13	CASSLPGDPYEQYF	TGTGCCAGCAGTCTCCCGGGAGACCCGTACGAGCAGTACTTC
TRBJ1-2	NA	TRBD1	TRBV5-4	CASSVRQGANYGYTF	TGTGCCAGCAGCGTACGACAGGGAGCTAACTATGGCTACACCTTC
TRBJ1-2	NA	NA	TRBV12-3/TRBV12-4	CASSYRGGYTF	TGTGCCAGCAGCTACCGGGGAGGCTACACCTTC
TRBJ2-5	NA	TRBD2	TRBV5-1	CASSLVASGGQETQYF	TGCGCCAGCAGCTTGGTGGCTAGCGGGGGGCAAGAGACCCAGTACTTC
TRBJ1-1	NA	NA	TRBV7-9	CASSLVGGDPNTEAFF	TGTGCCAGCAGCTTAGTGGGAGGGGATCCGAACACTGAAGCTTTCTTT
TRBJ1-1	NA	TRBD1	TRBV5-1	CASSLDVDRAEAFF	TGCGCCAGCAGCTTGGACGTGGACAGGGCTGAAGCTTTCTTT
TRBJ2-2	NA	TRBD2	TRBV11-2	CASINPGAGRAGELFF	TGTGCCAGCATCAACCCCGGGGCAGGGAGGGCCGGGGAGCTGTTTTTT
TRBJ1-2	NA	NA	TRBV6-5	CASSYFDGQLNYGYTF	TGTGCCAGCAGTTACTTCGATGGGCAGCTTAACTATGGCTACACCTTC
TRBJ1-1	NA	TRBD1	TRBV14	CASSQSGQANTEAFF	TGTGCCAGCAGCCAATCGGGACAGGCGAACACTGAAGCTTTCTTT
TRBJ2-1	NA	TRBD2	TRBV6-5	CASSYQTSGDNEQFF	TGTGCCAGCAGTTACCAGACTAGCGGGGACAATGAGCAGTTCTTC
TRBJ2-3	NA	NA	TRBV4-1	CASSPPGEGDTQYF	TGCGCCAGCAGCCCCCCCGGGGAAGGAGATACGCAGTATTTT
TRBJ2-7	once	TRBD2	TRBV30	CAWASGGSSYEQYF	TGTGCCTGGGCTAGCGGGGGGTCCTCCTACGAGCAGTACTTC
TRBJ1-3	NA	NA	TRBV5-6	CASSFRGVQTGNTIYF	TGTGCCAGCAGCTTCAGGGGCGTACAGACTGGAAACACCATATATTTT
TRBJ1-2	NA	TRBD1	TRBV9	CASSPQGYGYTF	TGTGCCAGCAGCCCACAGGGGTATGGCTACACCTTC
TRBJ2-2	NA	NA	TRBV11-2	CASSQFSTASNTGELFF	TGTGCCAGCAGTCAATTTTCGACAGCTTCGAACACCGGGGAGCTGTTTTTT
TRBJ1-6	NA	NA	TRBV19	CARNRNSPLHF	TGTGCAAGGAACAGGAATTCACCCCTCCACTTT
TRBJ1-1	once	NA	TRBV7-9	CASSLALGKTGEAFF	TGTGCCAGCAGCTTAGCGCTAGGGAAAACAGGTGAAGCTTTCTTT
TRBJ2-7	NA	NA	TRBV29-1	CSVEAWGDTLYEQYF	TGCAGCGTTGAAGCCTGGGGAGACACTCTCTACGAGCAGTACTTC
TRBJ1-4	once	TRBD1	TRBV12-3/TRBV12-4	CASSWTGEGKLFF	TGTGCCAGCAGTTGGACAGGAGAAGGAAAACTGTTTTTT
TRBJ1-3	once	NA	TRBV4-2	CASSQDYPQNSGNTIYF	TGTGCCAGCAGCCAAGATTATCCGCAGAACTCTGGAAACACCATATATTTT
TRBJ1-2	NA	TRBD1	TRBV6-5	CASSKRTGGVYGYTF	TGTGCCAGCAGCAAACGCACAGGGGGCGTCTATGGCTACACCTTC
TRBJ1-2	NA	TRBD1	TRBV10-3	CAISESYRGKGYTF	TGTGCCATCAGTGAGTCGTACAGGGGGAAGGGCTACACCTTC
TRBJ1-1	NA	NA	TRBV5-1	CASSGIGTPGTEAFF	TGCGCCAGCAGCGGGATCGGGACACCGGGCACTGAAGCTTTCTTT
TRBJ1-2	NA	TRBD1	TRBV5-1	CASSLVAPLRDSKPNYGYTF	TGCGCCAGCAGCTTGGTAGCCCCTTTGCGGGACAGCAAACCTAACTATGGCTACACCTTC
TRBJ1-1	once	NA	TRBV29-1	CSVETELNTEAFF	TGCAGCGTTGAAACAGAGTTGAACACTGAAGCTTTCTTT
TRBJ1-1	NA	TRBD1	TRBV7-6	CASSLASRGLGTEAFF	TGTGCCAGCAGCTTAGCCTCCAGGGGGCTGGGAACTGAAGCTTTCTTT
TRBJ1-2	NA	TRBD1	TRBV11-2	CASSLVRRDRRSQGYTF	TGTGCCAGCAGCTTGGTTCGGCGGGACAGGCGGAGTCAAGGCTACACCTTC
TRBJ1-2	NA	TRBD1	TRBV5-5	CASSFEGARYGYTF	TGTGCCAGCAGCTTTGAGGGGGCGCGCTATGGCTACACCTTC
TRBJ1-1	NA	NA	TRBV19	CASSWEGGKNTEAFF	TGTGCCAGTAGCTGGGAGGGGGGGAAAAACACTGAAGCTTTCTTT
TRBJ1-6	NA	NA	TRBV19	CASSPFGGGFVSPLHF	TGTGCCAGTAGCCCCTTCGGGGGGGGGTTTGTATCACCCCTCCACTTT
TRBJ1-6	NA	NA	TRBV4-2	CASSQEAGAGQPLHF	TGTGCCAGCAGCCAAGAGGCGGGGGCGGGTCAACCCCTCCACTTT
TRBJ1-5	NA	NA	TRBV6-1	CASSDQGLVQPQHF	TGTGCCAGCAGTGACCAGGGATTGGTTCAGCCCCAGCATTTT
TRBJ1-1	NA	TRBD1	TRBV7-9	CASSLRGQGARTEAFF	TGTGCCAGCAGCTTGCGGGGACAGGGGGCGCGCACTGAAGCTTTCTTT
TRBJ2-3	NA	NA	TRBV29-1	CSVVGAHSTDTQYF	TGCAGCGTTGTCGGAGCCCATTCCACAGATACGCAGTATTTT
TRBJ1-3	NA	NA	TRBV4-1	CASSQDLSSSGNTIYF	TGCGCCAGCAGCCAAGATTTATCTAGCTCTGGAAACACCATATATTTT
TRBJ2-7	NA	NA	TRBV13	CASSPNLAEDYEQYF	TGTGCCAGCAGCCCCAATTTAGCGGAGGACTACGAGCAGTACTTC
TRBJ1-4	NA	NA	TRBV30	CAWSAMGLKLFF	TGTGCCTGGAGTGCCATGGGCCTGAAACTGTTTTTT
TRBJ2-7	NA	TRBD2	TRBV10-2	CASILSGDSYEQYF	TGCGCCAGCATCCTCAGCGGGGACTCCTACGAGCAGTACTTC